This entry lists 18 T cell receptor beta chains sequenced from one sample in a study of T cell changes during pregnancy in multiple sclerosis. The data were produced by immunoSEQ multiplex PCR, yet TCRdb's version contains in-frame clones alone and is incomplete. The sample lists tens of thousands of clones, around 92% occurring once. The specimen comprised peripheral blood, sampled before pregnancy. The receptors were gathered from a female donor with multiple sclerosis, enrolled in a pregnancy study.

This clone was seen once. The CDR3 spells CASSFRVGPGELFF. For the CDR3, the DNA is TGTGCCAGCAGTTTCCGAGTTGGGCCCGGGGAGCTGTTTTTT. The chain couples TRBV27 to TRBJ2-2, with no clear D. CDR1 and CDR2 from the germline V gene are MNHEY and SMNVEV (reference sequence). V lost 3 bases to trimming and J lost 6 bases, with 11 bases between them. The length of the CDR3 is 14 residues.

The J gene is TRBJ2-3, the V gene TRBV10-3, with TRBD2 matching 10 bases. This CDR3 is built from 13 residues. In germline, CDR1 is ENHRY, CDR2 SYGVKD. The V and J ends lost 10 bases and 4 bases, in that order; junction bases with no gene match: 5. The CDR3 DNA is TGTGCCACCCTAGCGGGAGAGGCAGATACGCAGTATTTT. It translates to CATLAGEADTQYF.

The chain employs TRBV11-2 and TRBJ2-7; the D gene is possibly TRBD1 (5 bases). Germline V gene lookup returns CDR1 SGHAT and CDR2 FQNNGV. The CDR3 loop spans 15 amino acids. V lost 6 bases, J lost 2 bases, and 17 bases lay in between. In DNA, the CDR3 is TGTGCCAGCAGATTCACAGACAGCTTTACCTACGAGCAGTACTTC. As protein: CASRFTDSFTYEQYF.

The chain carries TRBV5-1 and TRBJ2-5; 7 bases align to TRBD1. The CDR3 runs 16 residues. CDR1 and CDR2 (germline): SGHRS, YFSETQ. The trim removed 0 bases at V and 1 base at J, leaving 6 bases unmatched. The CDR3 sequence: CASSLAPTGIQETQYF. CDR3 nucleotide sequence: TGCGCCAGCAGCTTGGCCCCGACAGGGATCCAAGAGACCCAGTACTTC.

The chain has TRBV11-2 and TRBJ2-2; 14 bases align to TRBD2. The CDR3 has 18 residues. Trimming removed 6 bases from V and 6 bases from J; junction bases left unmatched: 12. Germline assignment: CDR1 SGHAT and CDR2 FQNNGV. The CDR3 reads CASSEGLAGVVGAGELFF. CDR3 nucleotides: TGTGCCAGCAGTGAGGGACTAGCGGGAGTGGTCGGCGCCGGGGAGCTGTTTTTT.

This chain joins TRBV30 and TRBJ2-3; possible D gene TRBD2, 6 bases. V was cut by 0 bases and J by 2 bases, with 18 bases left in between. Germline loops: CDR1 GTSNPN, CDR2 SVGIG (reference sequence). The CDR3 length is 17 residues. CDR3 nucleotides: TGTGCCTGGAGTGTAGATATGGAGCGGGCAACCACAGATACGCAGTATTTT. Amino acids: CAWSVDMERATTDTQYF.

The J gene is TRBJ2-1, the V gene TRBV6-5; TRBD2 matches 12 bases. Germline CDR1 is MNHEY and CDR2 is SVGAGI. The CDR3 has 15 amino acids. After removal of 5 bases from V and 6 bases from J, the junction contained 5 bases not matched to a gene. CDR3 residues: CASSIKGLAGNEQFF. CDR3 in DNA: TGTGCCAGCAGTATTAAGGGACTAGCGGGCAATGAGCAGTTCTTC.

In its sample, this clone was seen once. The rearrangement joins TRBV4-1 to TRBJ2-2, with 7 bases matching TRBD2. The CDR3 contains 15 residues. Germline V gene lookup returns CDR1 MGHRA and CDR2 YSYEKL. V was clipped by 4 bases and J by 3 bases; unmatched bases: 5. The CDR3 protein is CASSPGAGDTGELFF. In DNA form, the CDR3 reads TGCGCCAGCAGCCCCGGGGCGGGGGACACCGGGGAGCTGTTTTTT.

The chain links TRBV4-1 to TRBJ2-5, with 12 bases matching TRBD2. V was pared by 3 bases and J by 2 bases, with 7 bases of the junction left unmatched. Germline lookup yields CDR1 MGHRA and CDR2 YSYEKL. The CDR3 runs 17 residues. Written as DNA, the CDR3 is TGCGCCAGCAGCCAGGCCCTCGGGACTAGCGGGCAAGAGACCCAGTACTTC. This translates into CASSQALGTSGQETQYF.

The rearrangement joins TRBV27 to TRBJ2-2, with 10 bases aligning to TRBD2. The germline CDR1 and CDR2 sequences are MNHEY and SMNVEV (reference sequence). Germline trimming cut 7 bases from V and 2 bases from J; bases unmatched to any gene: 7. The CDR3 sequence is 16 residues long. CDR3 sequence reads: CASKPGLAINTGELFF. The CDR3 DNA is TGTGCCAGCAAGCCGGGACTAGCGATCAACACCGGGGAGCTGTTTTTT.

The chain employs TRBV7-2 and TRBJ2-5, with 9 bases fitting TRBD2. The V gene's germline CDR1 is SGHTA and CDR2 FQGNSA. After removal of 5 bases from V and 0 bases from J, the junction contained 7 bases not matched to a gene. The CDR3 is 16 residues long. The CDR3 DNA reads as TGTGCCAGCAGCAACCGACTAGCGGAAGACCAAGAGACCCAGTACTTC. Its translation: CASSNRLAEDQETQYF. The entire variable domain, with the rest obtained from reference TRBV7-2 and TRBJ2-5, is as follows: GAGVSQSPSNKVTEKGKDVELRCDPISGHTALYWYRQSLGQGLEFLIYFQGNSAPDKSGLPSDRFSAERTGGSVSTLTIQRTQQEDSAVYLCASSNRLAEDQETQYFGPGTRLLVL.

This sequence joins TRBV6-6 and TRBJ2-3; 12 bases agree with TRBD2. CDR1 is MNHNY and CDR2 is SVGAGI in the germline V gene (reference sequence). The CDR3 sequence is 15 residues long. J was trimmed by 3 bases and V by 6 bases; bases with no gene match: 4. CDR3 residues: CASRRLAGVTDTQYF. The CDR3 DNA reads as TGTGCCAGCAGAAGACTAGCGGGAGTGACAGATACGCAGTATTTT.

V is TRBV15 and J is TRBJ2-1, with 7 positions matching TRBD2. The germline V gene has CDR1 LNHNV and CDR2 YYDKDF (reference sequence). The CDR3 extends over 13 amino acids. Trimming at V came to 11 bases and at J to 4 bases, leaving 8 bases not matched to a gene. The CDR3 here is CAVSAGRYNEQFF. CDR3 nucleotides: TGTGCCGTGTCAGCGGGAAGGTACAATGAGCAGTTCTTC.

The chain joins TRBV28 to TRBJ1-2; D gene unclear. Germline lookup yields CDR1 MDHEN and CDR2 SYDVKM. Trimming took off 2 bases at V and 5 bases at J, with 15 bases between the two ends. This CDR3 is 15 amino acids long. CDR3 amino acids: CASSLHGEGGYGYTF. In nucleotides, the CDR3 is TGTGCCAGCAGTTTACACGGGGAGGGTGGGTATGGCTACACCTTC.

This clone was counted a few times. The chain uses TRBV6-1 and TRBJ2-3; no reliable D call. Trimming stripped 1 base from V and 3 bases from J, with 5 bases between. This CDR3 spans 13 amino acids. Germline V lookup: CDR1 MNHNS, CDR2 SASEGT. CDR3 region: CASSEGETDTQYF. The CDR3 region has the DNA TGTGCCAGCAGTGAAGGAGAGACAGATACGCAGTATTTT.

This chain uses TRBV30 with TRBJ2-3; D remains ambiguous. Trimming cost V 1 base and J 2 bases, with 7 bases left between them. This CDR3 region has 13 residues. CDR1 GTSNPN and CDR2 SVGIG come from the germline V gene (reference sequence). DNA for the CDR3: TGTGCCTGGAGTGGGCGGCTCACAGATACGCAGTATTTT. Protein: CAWSGRLTDTQYF.

The chain uses TRBV5-4 and TRBJ2-1; no clear D gene. V lost 5 bases, J lost 5 bases, and 11 bases lay in between. CDR3 length equals 13 residues. Germline-derived CDR1 and CDR2 are SGHNT and YYREEE (reference sequence). CDR3: CASRNIRNNEQFF. The CDR3 bases are TGTGCCAGCAGAAATATTAGAAACAATGAGCAGTTCTTC.

The rearrangement links TRBV9 to TRBJ1-1, with 7 bases matching TRBD1. V lost 3 bases to trimming and J lost 1 base; unmatched junction nucleotides: 3. The CDR3 loop spans 14 amino acids. CDR1 and CDR2 from the germline V gene are SGDLS and YYNGEE. CDR3 sequence (DNA): TGTGCCAGCAGCGGGACAGGCGAGAACACTGAAGCTTTCTTT. Translated, it gives CASSGTGENTEAFF.